Listed here are 10 T cell receptor beta chains from one sample, sequenced in a study of T cells in Graves' hyperthyroidism and ophthalmopathy. TCR beta CDR3 regions were amplified from RNA. Carried out on the TCR CDR3, a first-round RT-PCR used the HTBI primer set. In TCRdb, the multiplex PCR reads were re-called with MiXCR into one record per CDR3 protein. The table lists hundreds of thousands of distinct CDR3 sequences, roughly a sixth of them singletons. The sequencing sample was made of blood. These receptors originate from a woman in her forties or fifties with Graves' hyperthyroidism that later progressed to Graves' ophthalmopathy.

This clonotype occurred many times. The chain links TRBV5-1 to TRBJ1-1; D unresolved. The CDR3 consists of 13 residues. Looked up from germline, CDR1 is SGHRS and CDR2 is YFSETQ. The V end was cut by 2 bases, the J end by 2 bases, with 7 bases between. The CDR3 DNA reads TGCGCCAGCAGCTTAGGAGATAACACTGAAGCTTTCTTT. Translated: CASSLGDNTEAFF.

This chain connects TRBV20-1 to TRBJ1-2; D gene unclear. The V end was cut by 1 base, the J end by 3 bases, with 15 bases between. The CDR3 is 15 residues long. Germline-derived CDR1 and CDR2 are DFQATT and SNEGSKA (reference sequence). The CDR3, as DNA: TGCAGTGCTAGAGGGGCTGACGTCTCTCACTATGGCTACACCTTC. Its translation: CSARGADVSHYGYTF.

This clonotype has a count of ten or more. The genes are TRBV20-1 and TRBJ2-7; TRBD1 matches at 7 bases. CDR1 and CDR2 from the germline V gene are DFQATT and SNEGSKA (reference sequence). Germline trimming cut 0 bases from V and 2 bases from J; bases unmatched to any gene: 10. The CDR3 runs to 16 residues. Here the CDR3 DNA reads TGCAGTGCTAGAGATCCGGGGAACAGGGGCGCCTACGAGCAGTACTTC. This translates into CSARDPGNRGAYEQYF.

The sample holds a few counts of this clonotype. The gene calls are TRBV4-1 and TRBJ1-2; tentative D call: TRBD1 (6 bases). CDR3 length: 15 amino acids. Deletions cut 1 base from V and 4 bases from J, with 13 bases between. Germline assignment: CDR1 MGHRA and CDR2 YSYEKL. CDR3 nucleotide sequence: TGCGCCAGCAGCCAAGGGCCTGGGGGGCTCTATGGCTACACCTTC. It encodes CASSQGPGGLYGYTF.

V usage is TRBV5-1 and J usage is TRBJ1-5; unclear D gene. V was shortened by 5 bases and J by 3 bases, with 9 bases between the two germline ends. The CDR3 is 13 amino acids. Germline V gene lookup returns CDR1 SGHRS and CDR2 YFSETQ. CDR3: CASREFTNQPQHF. CDR3 coding DNA: TGCGCCAGCAGAGAGTTTACCAATCAGCCCCAGCATTTT.

V is TRBV12-5 and J is TRBJ2-7, with a possible D match to TRBD1 (6 bases). The CDR3 is made up of 13 amino acids. CDR1 is LGHNT, CDR2 FRNRAP, per germline. Trimming removed 7 bases from V and 0 bases from J, with 10 bases in between. The CDR3 protein is CASADRNSYEQYF. The CDR3 DNA follows: TGTGCTAGTGCCGACAGGAACTCCTACGAGCAGTACTTC.

This clonotype was seen repeatedly, ten times or more. The chain combines TRBV11-3 with TRBJ1-4, with TRBD1 matching over 8 bases. The germline gives CDR1 SGHNT, CDR2 YENEEA. Trimming removed 6 bases from V and 8 bases from J; junction bases left unmatched: 14. The CDR3 has 16 amino acids. The DNA of the CDR3 is TGTGCCAGCAGGGTGGGCAGGGGGCGCGTTGAGGAAAAACTGTTTTTT. Its translation: CASRVGRGRVEEKLFF.

There are a few counts of this clonotype. This chain uses TRBV27 with TRBJ2-2; maybe TRBD1 (6 bases). Germline lookup yields CDR1 MNHEY and CDR2 SMNVEV (reference sequence). V gave up 3 bases and J gave up 4 bases, with 12 bases separating them. CDR3 size: 15 residues. CDR3 sequence: CASSFKPGATGELFF. As DNA, the CDR3 is TGTGCCAGCAGTTTTAAGCCAGGGGCCACCGGGGAGCTGTTTTTT.

Many counts were recorded for this clonotype. The chain combines TRBV20-1 with TRBJ2-3; 9 bases fit TRBD1. The ends lost 1 base at V and 3 bases at J; junction bases unmatched: 5. This CDR3 is 15 amino acids long. Germline V CDR1 and CDR2: DFQATT, SNEGSKA (reference sequence). CDR3 nucleotides: TGCAGTGCTAGAGTTAACAGGGGGCCAACAGATACGCAGTATTTT. Translated, it gives CSARVNRGPTDTQYF.

The genes are TRBV5-1 and TRBJ1-1, with 9 bases fitting TRBD1. Germline lookup yields CDR1 SGHRS and CDR2 YFSETQ. V shed 4 bases and J 5 bases; nucleotides not matched to a gene: 12. This CDR3 has 16 amino acids. DNA of the CDR3: TGCGCCAGCAGCCCGGGACAGGGCGGTTTGGGGACTGAAGCTTTCTTT. It encodes CASSPGQGGLGTEAFF.